This T cell receptor beta chain is drawn from a study of blood T cell repertoires in COVID-19. Background on the study: T cells, B-cell-depleted T cells, or PBMCs supplied cDNA or gDNA.

Patients in Seattle were enrolled during active infection, then followed longitudinally. The assay was immunoSEQ multiplex PCR, and TCRdb's table has in-frame clones only and misses some. The sample lists about 420,000 clones, approximately 90% seen once, with 0.7% to 0.85% in the top ten. The germline V gene has CDR1 GTSNPN and CDR2 SVGIG (reference sequence). J gave up 4 bases and V 4 bases, and 3 bases lay outside the gene matches. The CDR3 length is 13 residues. The V call is TRBV30, the J call TRBJ2-1; 8 nucleotides line up with TRBD2. Sequenced sample: peripheral blood. The TCR comes from a man aged 18-30 years with COVID-19, enrolled during active disease. Here the CDR3 reads CAWIGGRYNEQFF. For the CDR3, the DNA is TGTGCCTGGATTGGCGGGAGGTACAATGAGCAGTTCTTC.